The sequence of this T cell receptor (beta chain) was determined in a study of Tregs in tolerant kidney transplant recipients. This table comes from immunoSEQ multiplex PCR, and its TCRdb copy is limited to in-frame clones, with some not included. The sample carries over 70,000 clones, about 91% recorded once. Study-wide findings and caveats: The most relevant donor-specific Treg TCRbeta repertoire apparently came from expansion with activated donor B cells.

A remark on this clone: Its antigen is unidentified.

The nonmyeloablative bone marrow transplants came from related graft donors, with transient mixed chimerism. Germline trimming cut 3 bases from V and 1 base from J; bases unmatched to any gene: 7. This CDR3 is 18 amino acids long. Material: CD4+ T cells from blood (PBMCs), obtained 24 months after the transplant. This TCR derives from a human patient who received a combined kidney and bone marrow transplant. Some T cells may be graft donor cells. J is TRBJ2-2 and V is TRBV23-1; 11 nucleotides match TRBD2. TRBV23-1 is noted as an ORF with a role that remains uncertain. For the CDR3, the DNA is TGCGCCAGCAGTCAGCCCGGGACTAGCGGAGAGAACACCGGGGAGCTGTTTTTT. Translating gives CASSQPGTSGENTGELFF.